Listed below are T cell receptor beta chains from one sample, sequenced in a study of cytomegalovirus exposure and HLA in healthy donors. Assay: immunoSEQ multiplex PCR; the TCRdb copy retains only in-frame clones and omits some. The sample lists about 93,000 clones, approximately 83% seen once, with 3% to 4% in the top ten. The sequenced material came from PBMCs. All receptors derive from a man in his fifties in good health and CMV-seronegative. CDR3s leave out the opening cysteine and the closing phenylalanine or tryptophan.

V gene	J gene	CDR3 protein
TRBV28	TRBJ2-3	ASSLSQDSSTDTQY
TRBV27	TRBJ2-1	ASAPRGFYHEQF
TRBV7-9	TRBJ2-3	ASSLGPSGSKDTQY
TRBV19	TRBJ1-2	ASSITALYGYT
TRBV5-4	TRBJ2-7	ASRNGQVSYEQY
TRBV7-2	TRBJ2-3	ASSLDITDTQY
TRBV7-2	TRBJ2-3	ASSFSGLRGDTQY
TRBV7-2	TRBJ2-1	ASSSPSGRWAEQF
TRBV28	TRBJ1-2	ASSSTGEVGYT
TRBV5-5	TRBJ1-1	ASSLVVGVGGNTEAF
TRBV7-9	TRBJ1-1	ASSLEAVGAF